This T cell receptor (beta chain) was obtained from a study of blood T cell repertoires in COVID-19. Study-wide context: Acute and convalescent COVID-19 samples came from the United States, Italy and Spain. PBMCs, B-cell-depleted T cells, or T cells provided the cDNA or gDNA that made up the material.

This CDR3 spans 14 amino acids. V was cut by 3 bases and J by 7 bases, with 13 bases left in between. Germline V gene sequence: CDR1 MNHNY, CDR2 SVGAGI (reference sequence). Original data processing: Amplification of reference gene primers provided the estimated nucleated cell counts. The protocol was immunoSEQ multiplex PCR, while the TCRdb copy is restricted to in-frame clones and leaves out a portion. The DNA was the basis for D and trimming; V, J and clone size are from that table. The sample lists over 200,000 clones, roughly 80% occurring once. Sequenced input: peripheral blood. The TCR was taken from a human donor in a cohort sampled during active COVID-19. This sequence joins TRBV6-6 and TRBJ1-5; no reliable D call. DNA of the CDR3: TGTGCCAGCAGTTATTCTGATGGGAGGCAGCCCCAGCATTTT. This translates into CASSYSDGRQPQHF.